The 29 T cell receptor beta chains given below trace back to one sample, sequenced in a study of human T cells and chemical hapten exposure. Each CDR3 protein gets one entry after TCRdb re-called the RACE reads with MiXCR. The sample includes 80,000 to 95,000 distinct CDR3 sequences, 11% seen only once; the top ten take over 2%. Time point noted: patch test 2, 6 weeks after DPC sensitization. Treatment specified: therapeutic diphenylcyclopropenone sensitization with weekly scalp DPC. The material was whole blood, obtained in connection with sensitization to the hapten diphenylcyclopropenone (DPC). These receptors were collected from a man aged 35 to 55 with alopecia areata. Some clones in this sample may be carry-over from other donors' samples.

The sample holds a few counts of this clonotype. This sequence joins TRBV20-1 and TRBJ2-3, with D possibly matching TRBD2 (5 bases). The CDR3 extends over 13 amino acids. Between the trimmed V and J ends, which lost 5 bases and 6 bases, there was a span of 15 bases. CDR1 is DFQATT and CDR2 is SNEGSKA in the germline V gene (reference sequence). The CDR3 reads CSAPSGTKDTQYF. In DNA, the CDR3 is TGCAGTGCTCCCAGCGGCACAAAGGATACGCAGTATTTT.

CDR3 nucleotides: TGTGCCAGCAGCTTAAATCCTAGCGGGAATGAGCAGTTCTTC. Translated, it gives CASSLNPSGNEQFF. The chain employs TRBV7-3 and TRBJ2-1; 8 bases are shared with TRBD2. This CDR3 spans 14 amino acids. V shed 1 base, J shed 7 bases, and the junction held 3 bases outside the gene matches. Germline V gene sequence: CDR1 SGHTA, CDR2 FQGTGA.

This sequence joins TRBV12-3 or TRBV12-4 and TRBJ2-5, with 7 bases aligning to TRBD2. The junction had 12 bases not matched to a gene; V was cut back by 6 bases and J by 2 bases. The CDR3 is 16 amino acids. The CDR3 loop reads CASSQWAGLKQETQYF. The CDR3 nucleotides read TGTGCCAGCAGCCAATGGGCGGGACTAAAACAAGAGACCCAGTACTTC.

This clonotype showed up many times. The rearrangement joins TRBV7-2 to TRBJ1-6; 7 bases line up with TRBD1. Per the germline V gene, CDR1 is SGHTA and CDR2 is FQGNSA. V was clipped by 3 bases and J by 9 bases; unmatched bases: 5. The CDR3 has 14 residues. CDR3 residues: CASSFQGVGSPLHF. CDR3 DNA: TGTGCCAGCAGCTTCCAGGGGGTTGGTTCACCCCTCCACTTT.

This clonotype was recorded a few times. J is TRBJ2-3 and V is TRBV6-2 or TRBV6-3; maybe TRBD2 (6 bases). This CDR3 comprises 14 residues. CDR1 is MNHEY and CDR2 is SVGEGT in the germline V gene. Trimming took 5 bases from V and 3 from J, leaving 12 bases between them. The CDR3 region is CASSTRLGTDTQYF. CDR3 coding DNA: TGTGCCAGCAGTACCAGACTAGGAACAGATACGCAGTATTTT.

This clonotype was recorded a few times. The genes are TRBV19 and TRBJ1-5, with 8 bases identical to TRBD1. The CDR3 spans 21 residues. V gave up 4 bases and J gave up 1 base; unmatched junction bases: 21. Germline V gives CDR1 LNHDA, CDR2 SQIVND (reference sequence). The CDR3 DNA sequence: TGTGCCAGTAGTACAGTCCGCTCGACCGGGACAGGAGACTTCAGCAATCAGCCCCAGCATTTT. Encoded protein: CASSTVRSTGTGDFSNQPQHF.

This clonotype was counted only a few times. The chain combines TRBV19 with TRBJ2-1, with D unclear. The length of the CDR3 is 13 residues. Germline V gene data show CDR1 as LNHDA and CDR2 as SQIVND (reference sequence). Trimming stripped 5 bases from V and 2 bases from J, with 7 bases between. CDR3 residues: CASSGSPYNEQFF. For the CDR3, the DNA is TGTGCCAGTAGTGGCAGCCCCTACAATGAGCAGTTCTTC.

The chain carries TRBV7-2 and TRBJ2-3; D gene uncertain. V lost 1 base and J lost 4, with 12 bases in between. The germline V gene has CDR1 SGHTA and CDR2 FQGNSA. The length of the CDR3 is 15 residues. CDR3 sequence: CASSLGSVPPDTQYF. Here the CDR3 DNA reads TGTGCCAGCAGCTTAGGTAGTGTTCCCCCAGATACGCAGTATTTT. Full variable domain (missing parts from reference TRBV7-2 and TRBJ2-3): GAGVSQSPSNKVTEKGKDVELRCDPISGHTALYWYRQSLGQGLEFLIYFQGNSAPDKSGLPSDRFSAERTGGSVSTLTIQRTQQEDSAVYLCASSLGSVPPDTQYFGPGTRLTVL.

Comment on this clonotype: One end of the junction does not line up with germline, which may come from a read error. The chain is built from TRBV3-1 and TRBJ1-5; possibly TRBD1 for D (5 bases). The germline V gene encodes CDR1 LGHDT and CDR2 YNNKEL (reference sequence). The length of the CDR3 is 16 residues. In DNA form, the CDR3 reads TGTGCCAGCAGCCATCCTGGCAGGGACTTCAATCAGCCCCAGCAATTT. Translation gives CASSHPGRDFNQPQQF.

This chain joins TRBV6-5 and TRBJ2-3; 8 bases match TRBD2. Germline CDR1 reads MNHEY; CDR2 reads SVGAGI. This CDR3 is 15 amino acids long. V lost 6 bases, J lost 2 bases, and 7 bases stayed unmatched. The CDR3: CASREGLAYTDTQYF. The CDR3 DNA follows: TGTGCCAGCAGGGAAGGACTAGCTTACACAGATACGCAGTATTTT.

The rearrangement links TRBV12-3 or TRBV12-4 to TRBJ2-5; perhaps TRBD2 as D (6 bases). There are 17 residues in the CDR3. With 5 bases removed from V and 5 bases from J, the gap between germline ends came to 24 bases. CDR3 sequence (DNA): TGTGCCAGCAGTCCGAATCAACTAGCCGCCCGGGCGGAGACCCAGTACTTC. Its protein is CASSPNQLAARAETQYF.

This clonotype was seen ten or more times. This chain joins TRBV7-2 and TRBJ1-5; no definite D call. The germline V gene has CDR1 SGHTA and CDR2 FQGNSA. The V gene lost 1 base and the J gene lost 2 bases, with 9 bases spanning the gap. This CDR3 region has 15 residues. For the CDR3, the DNA is TGTGCCAGCAGCTTAGAGGCGGACGGCAATCAGCCCCAGCATTTT. This encodes CASSLEADGNQPQHF.

There are many counts of this clonotype. The rearrangement uses TRBV5-4 and TRBJ1-1, with D possibly TRBD1 on 6 matching bases. CDR3 length: 15 amino acids. Trimming took off 3 bases at V and 5 bases at J, with 17 bases between the two ends. Germline V gives CDR1 SGHNT, CDR2 YYREEE (reference sequence). CDR3 amino acids: CASSWGTSRGTEAFF. DNA of the CDR3: TGTGCCAGCAGCTGGGGGACCTCCAGGGGAACTGAAGCTTTCTTT.

This clonotype was counted a few times. The chain has TRBV7-3 and TRBJ2-1; TRBD1 matches at 9 bases. The CDR3 contains 14 residues. Germline V gene data show CDR1 as SGHTA and CDR2 as FQGTGA. With V trimmed by 5 bases and J by 8 bases, 7 bases remained unmatched. The CDR3 here is CASSLGTGLDEQFF. CDR3 sequence (DNA): TGTGCCAGCAGCCTGGGGACAGGGCTCGATGAGCAGTTCTTC.

This clonotype has more than one count but fewer than ten. V and J are TRBV28 and TRBJ2-3, with a tentative D call TRBD1 (7 bases). Germline CDR1 reads MDHEN; CDR2 reads SYDVKM. Trimming pared 7 bases from V and 5 bases from J, leaving 19 bases between. CDR3 length: 15 residues. CDR3: CASIPGGIGGDTQYF. CDR3 sequence (DNA): TGTGCCAGCATCCCAGGGGGGATAGGCGGAGATACGCAGTATTTT. Based on the CDR3 plus reference TRBV28 and TRBJ2-3, the full variable domain is DVKVTQSSRYLVKRTGEKVFLECVQDMDHENMFWYRQDPGLGLRLIYFSYDVKMKEKGDIPEGYSVSREKKERFSLILESASTNQTSMYLCASIPGGIGGDTQYFGPGTRLTVL.

There are a few counts of this clonotype. The J gene is TRBJ2-7, the V gene TRBV7-9; D may be TRBD1 (5 bases). Per germline, CDR1 SEHNR and CDR2 FQNEAQ (reference sequence). CDR3 length equals 15 residues. Trimming left V 0 bases short and J 3 bases short, with 12 bases between. The DNA of the CDR3 is TGTGCCAGCAGCTTAGCGGCAGGGCCCGTCTACGAGCAGTACTTC. Protein sequence: CASSLAAGPVYEQYF.

The sample holds many counts of this clonotype. The J gene is TRBJ1-4, the V gene TRBV30; no reliable D call. This CDR3 region has 13 residues. V lost 1 base and J lost 7, with 10 bases in between. The germline gives CDR1 GTSNPN, CDR2 SVGIG (reference sequence). CDR3 in DNA: TGTGCCTGGAGTGGTCAACGGGGTGAAAAACTGTTTTTT. It is translated as CAWSGQRGEKLFF.

This clonotype was found many times. The CDR3: CASSPDRQVNTEAFF. The DNA of the CDR3 is TGTGCCAGCTCACCGGATCGACAGGTGAACACTGAAGCTTTCTTT. The V gene is TRBV18, the J gene TRBJ1-1, with D maybe TRBD1 (6 bases). Deletions cut 3 bases from V and 0 bases from J, with 11 bases between. CDR3 length: 15 residues. Germline V gene lookup returns CDR1 KGHSH and CDR2 LQKENI.

This clonotype showed up just a few times. The chain carries TRBV16 and TRBJ1-3, with unresolved D. There are 17 residues in the CDR3. Trimming removed 2 bases from V and 1 base from J, with 15 bases in between. Germline assignment: CDR1 KGHSY and CDR2 FQNENV. CDR3 amino acids: CASSQNEVGRSGNTIYF. The CDR3 DNA is TGTGCCAGCAGCCAAAACGAGGTCGGGAGATCTGGAAACACCATATATTTT.

This clonotype was found many times. CDR3 region: CASSLGRGDGYTF. CDR3 bases: TGTGCCAGCAGTTTGGGGAGGGGCGATGGCTACACCTTC. The chain uses TRBV28 and TRBJ1-2, with D perhaps TRBD1 (5 bases). Germline loops: CDR1 MDHEN, CDR2 SYDVKM. CDR3 length: 13 residues. V was trimmed by 3 bases and J by 6 bases, leaving 11 bases between them.

This clonotype was counted many times. This rearrangement joins TRBV6-2 or TRBV6-3 to TRBJ2-7, with 9 bases fitting TRBD2. The CDR3 has 16 residues. The trim removed 4 bases at V and 3 bases at J, leaving 10 bases unmatched. Germline V CDR1 and CDR2: MNHEY, SVGEGT. CDR3 sequence (DNA): TGTGCCAGCAGTTCGCGGACGGGACTAGCCCTCTACGAGCAGTACGTC. It codes for CASSSRTGLALYEQYV.

At least ten counts were recorded for this clonotype. Here the CDR3 DNA reads TGTGCCAGCTCACCACAGGGGAATTCCCACAATGAGCAGTTCTTC. This encodes CASSPQGNSHNEQFF. V gene TRBV18 combines with J gene TRBJ2-1; a possible D gene is TRBD1 (5 bases). Trimming stripped 1 base from V and 5 bases from J, with 12 bases between. CDR1 KGHSH and CDR2 LQKENI come from the germline V gene. CDR3 length equals 15 residues.

This clonotype occurred a few times. This chain connects TRBV12-3 or TRBV12-4 to TRBJ2-3; D may match TRBD1 or TRBD2 (5 bases each). The CDR3 has 15 amino acids. V was cut by 4 bases and J by 4 bases, with 15 bases left in between. The CDR3 coding sequence is TGTGCCAGCAGTTGGTCGGGACCGCGAGCAGATACGCAGTATTTT. Protein product: CASSWSGPRADTQYF.

The chain carries TRBV5-1 and TRBJ1-5; 10 bases agree with TRBD1. Germline V gene data show CDR1 as SGHRS and CDR2 as YFSETQ. The CDR3 has 15 amino acids. Germline trimming cut 4 bases from V and 3 bases from J; bases unmatched to any gene: 4. Written as DNA, the CDR3 is TGCGCCAGCAGCGTGGGACAGGGGTTCAATCAGCCCCAGCATTTT. It yields the protein CASSVGQGFNQPQHF. The variable domain in full, with the rest retrieved from reference TRBV5-1 and TRBJ1-5, is KAGVTQTPRYLIKTRGQQVTLSCSPISGHRSVSWYQQTPGQGLQFLFEYFSETQRNKGNFPGRFSGRQFSNSRSEMNVSTLELGDSALYLCASSVGQGFNQPQHFGDGTRLSIL.

This clonotype has more than one count but fewer than ten. The chain is built from TRBV28 and TRBJ1-4; D call uncertain. The CDR3 has 12 residues. The V and J ends lost 6 bases and 6 bases respectively, with 8 bases between them. The V gene's germline CDR1 is MDHEN and CDR2 SYDVKM. CDR3 amino acids: CASRDPYEKLFF. CDR3 DNA sequence: TGTGCCAGCAGAGATCCCTATGAAAAACTGTTTTTT.

The chain couples TRBV27 to TRBJ2-1, with D tentatively TRBD2 (6 bases). Germline CDR1 MNHEY, CDR2 SMNVEV (reference sequence). Trimming stripped 4 bases from V and 8 bases from J, with 18 bases between. This CDR3 is built from 15 residues. CDR3 region: CASSYLRTNGHEQFF. CDR3 nucleotides: TGTGCCAGCAGTTATCTCAGGACTAACGGACATGAGCAGTTCTTC.

In this sample, this clonotype turned up a few times. This sequence joins TRBV10-3 and TRBJ2-3; tentative D call: TRBD2 (5 bases). This CDR3 is 15 amino acids long. The germline gives CDR1 ENHRY, CDR2 SYGVKD. V dropped 0 bases and J dropped 6 bases, with 13 bases sitting between them. CDR3: CAISESPGGRDTQYF. CDR3 nucleotides: TGTGCCATCAGTGAGTCTCCGGGCGGGCGGGATACGCAGTATTTT.

This clonotype was picked up a small number of times. J is TRBJ2-5 and V is TRBV29-1; D is possibly TRBD2 (6 bases). Deletions cut 6 bases from V and 5 bases from J, with 16 bases between. Germline loops: CDR1 SQVTM, CDR2 ANQGSEA. This CDR3 spans 13 amino acids. The CDR3 sequence is CSVSPTGVETQYF. The CDR3 nucleotides read TGCAGCGTCTCTCCTACGGGAGTGGAGACCCAGTACTTC.

This clonotype was counted only a few times. The rearrangement links TRBV7-2 to TRBJ2-3; TRBD2 matches at 7 bases. V lost 5 bases, J lost 0 bases, and 11 bases stayed unmatched. In germline, CDR1 is SGHTA, CDR2 FQGNSA. This CDR3 is built from 17 residues. CDR3 region: CASSPSLGGGSTDTQYF. The CDR3, as DNA: TGTGCCAGCAGCCCATCTCTGGGGGGAGGGAGCACAGATACGCAGTATTTT.